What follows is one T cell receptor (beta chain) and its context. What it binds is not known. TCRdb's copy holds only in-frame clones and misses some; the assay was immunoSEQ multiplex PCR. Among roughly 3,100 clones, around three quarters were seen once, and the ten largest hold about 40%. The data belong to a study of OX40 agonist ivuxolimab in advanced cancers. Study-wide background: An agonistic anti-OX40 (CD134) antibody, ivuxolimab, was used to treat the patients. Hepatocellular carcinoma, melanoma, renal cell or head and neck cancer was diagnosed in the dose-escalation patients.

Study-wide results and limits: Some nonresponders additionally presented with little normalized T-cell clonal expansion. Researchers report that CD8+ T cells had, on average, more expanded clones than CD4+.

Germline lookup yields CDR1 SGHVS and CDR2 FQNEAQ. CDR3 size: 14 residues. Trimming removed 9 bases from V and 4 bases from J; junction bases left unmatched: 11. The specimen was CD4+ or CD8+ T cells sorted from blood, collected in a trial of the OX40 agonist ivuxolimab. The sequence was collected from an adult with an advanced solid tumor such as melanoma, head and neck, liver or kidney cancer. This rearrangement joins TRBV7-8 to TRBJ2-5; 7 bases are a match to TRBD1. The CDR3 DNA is TGTGCCAGTTACAGGGGACGTTGGAGAGAGACCCAGTACTTC. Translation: CASYRGRWRETQYF.